This T cell receptor beta chain was identified during a study of T-cell memory formation after mild COVID-19 (dated by TCRdb to the early 2020s). A note on the overall study: TCR sequence clusters from the two donors were largely donor specific. Two young, previously healthy adult volunteers, one female and one male, were included in the cohort. T-cell clones expanding and contracting after mild COVID-19 in two donors were tracked by longitudinal TCRalpha and TCRbeta repertoire sequencing. Beyond this particular receptor, the publication reports: Some responding clones were detected in pre-infection memory, which suggested that pre-existing cross-reactive memory T cells had joined the SARS-CoV-2 response. Clones contracting from day 15 to 85 had balanced CD4/CD8 phenotypes, while a second wave expanding from day 15 to 37 was biased towards CD4+. Only a couple of mild cases were covered in the study, and larger cohorts including severe cases with pre-infection samples were considered necessary. Whether the second-wave clones peaking on day 37 were SARS-CoV-2 specific was not confirmed. Contracting CD4+ clones were found mainly in CM and EM memory subsets, while CD8+ clones were enriched in EMRA.

Sequenced using an Illumina NovaSeq 6000. TCRalpha and TCRbeta cDNA libraries were built by 5'RACE with constant-segment primers, adding sample barcodes and unique molecular identifiers. Trizol reagent was used to extract RNA from every sample. Libraries were amplified in two PCR steps, with a second sample barcode and Illumina TruSeq adapters added in the second step. Sequencing of the libraries was done on an Illumina NovaSeq, producing 2 x 150 bp paired-end reads. In the paper's pipeline: Demultiplexing of reads and collapsing into UMI-guided consensus sequences were performed with migec v1.2.7. Using mixcr v2.1.11, UMI consensuses were aligned to TRA and TRB V and J templates and then assembled into clonotypes. Expanded or contracted clonotypes were those called significant by both edgeR and NoisET, with noise models trained on biological replicates. edgeR calls used a false discovery rate-adjusted p below 0.01 and a log2 fold-change threshold of 1. As an exploratory analysis of dynamics, max-normalized trajectories of the 1000 most abundant clonotypes were examined with PCA combined with hierarchical clustering. Each responding clone was given a CD4 or CD8 phenotype based on the CD4+ and CD8+ repertoires, which had been sequenced separately. TCRdb cleaned the public reads at Q25 with fastp, built clones with MiXCR and kept in-frame beta chains. Rows are combined by CDR3 protein, so each entry shows the most common genes and DNA. TCRdb's processing, not the study's, gives the V and J calls here. The sample table lists some 150,000 distinct CDR3 sequences, around 21% of them with a count of one. The ten largest clonotypes hold 2% to 2.5% of the sample.

PBMCs were isolated by Ficoll-Paque density gradient centrifugation. Compared with germline, V lacks 4 bases and J lacks 4 bases; bases without a gene match: 19. There are 20 amino acids in the CDR3, from cysteine to phenylalanine inclusive. CDR3 DNA only is kept here, 60 bases in frame from base 1. CDR1 and CDR2 were assigned from the germline V gene as SGHVS and FQNEAQ. As concerns this clonotype: The target of this receptor is not known. Within one base of it there is no much larger clone, and no base qualities were kept.

This receptor was obtained from an adult woman who had mild COVID-19 (a few samples of this study predate the infection). The sample titles of this study are shuffled in the database, so cell type and time point are left out; the donor was told from shared clones. Material: PBMCs or a T cell subset sorted from them (not recorded which). The chain joins TRBV7-8 to TRBJ2-7; the central 13 bases match TRBD2. The CDR3 has the sequence CASSSLPARTSGRRRYEQYF. Here is the DNA: TGTGCCAGCAGCTCCCTCCCCGCGCGGACTAGCGGGAGAAGAAGGTACGAGCAGTACTTC.